Sequencing of this T cell receptor (beta chain) was carried out in a study of blood T cells in healthy people across ages. Every donor contributed about 10 milliliters of peripheral blood by blood draw. No fewer than 5.5 micrograms of total RNA were isolated from every sample. The trim removed 3 bases at V and 2 bases at J, leaving 17 bases unmatched. The CDR3 runs to 19 residues. CDR1 is MNHEY and CDR2 is SVGEGT in the germline V gene. Then a second PCR, running roughly 7 to 11 cycles, was carried out with a sample-barcoded 5' primer and a J-beta primer mix. TCRdb called the 5' RACE reads again in MiXCR, with one record for every CDR3 protein. This table holds some 1.5 million distinct CDR3 sequences, approximately 30% found once.

Sequenced material: blood. The chain has TRBV6-2 or TRBV6-3 and TRBJ2-5, with TRBD1 matching 8 bases. This sequence originates from a woman aged 25-40 years in good health. CDR3 sequence reads: CASSYGLTGQAFNQETQYF. The CDR3 DNA reads as TGTGCCAGCAGTTATGGTCTCACGGGACAGGCGTTCAATCAAGAGACCCAGTACTTC.